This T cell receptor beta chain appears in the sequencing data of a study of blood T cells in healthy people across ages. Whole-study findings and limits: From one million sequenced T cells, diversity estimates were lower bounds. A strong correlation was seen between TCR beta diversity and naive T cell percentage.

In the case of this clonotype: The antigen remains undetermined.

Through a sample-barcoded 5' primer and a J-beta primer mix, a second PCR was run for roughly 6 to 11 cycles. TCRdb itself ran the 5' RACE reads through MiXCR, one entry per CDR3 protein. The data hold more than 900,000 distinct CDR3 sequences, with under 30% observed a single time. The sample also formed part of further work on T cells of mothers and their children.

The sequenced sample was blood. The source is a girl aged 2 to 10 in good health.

The CDR3 loop reads CASSSTGTGRAEQYF. The CDR3 nucleotides are TGTGCCAGCAGTTCCACAGGGACCGGGAGAGCCGAGCAGTACTTC. The chain uses TRBV12-3 or TRBV12-4 and TRBJ2-7; D is perhaps TRBD1 or TRBD2 (6 bases each). Trimming took off 4 bases at V and 6 bases at J, with 19 bases between the two ends. The CDR3 is made up of 15 amino acids.